This TCR beta chain was obtained from a study of T-cell memory formation after mild COVID-19. This clonotype occurred a few times. Its antigen remains unidentified. The CDR3 covers 13 residues. CDR1 and CDR2 from the germline V gene are KGHDR and SFDVKD. The trim removed 9 bases at V and 5 bases at J, leaving 4 bases unmatched. Study-level points and caveats: SARS-CoV-2 specificity of second-wave clones peaking day 37 was unconfirmed. Some SARS-CoV-2-responding clones were already detected in memory before infection. Largely, contracting CD4+ clones fell within CM and EM, and contracting CD8+ clones within EMRA.

5'RACE with constant-segment primers yielded barcoded, UMI-tagged TCR alpha and TCR beta cDNA libraries. TCRdb re-called the 5' RACE reads through MiXCR, storing one row per CDR3 protein. The sample contains roughly 350,000 distinct CDR3 sequences, approximately 27% of which appear only once. Sequencing was carried out using PBMCs or a T cell subset sorted from them (not recorded which). This sequence originates from an adult woman who had mild COVID-19 (a few samples of this study predate the infection). Cell type and time point are not known. This rearrangement joins TRBV24-1 to TRBJ2-3; 10 bases match TRBD1. The CDR3 is CATRDRGKDTQYF. In nucleotides, the CDR3 is TGTGCCACCCGGGACAGGGGAAAAGATACGCAGTATTTT.